Reported below is one T cell receptor beta chain. This clone was seen just once. This receptor's antigen is unknown. Base qualities were left out, and no much larger clone turns up one base away. TCRbeta CDR3 regions were amplified from genomic DNA by means of the immunoSEQ Assay, a bias-controlled multiplex PCR. The published analysis was carried out like this. Nucleated cell counts per sample were estimated from amplification of reference gene primers within the assay. To quantify the absolute abundance of each unique TCRbeta CDR3 rearrangement, sequence reads were collapsed and filtered. Productive Simpson clonality was computed per sample as the square root of Simpson's diversity index over productive rearrangements. TCRdb provides this immuneACCESS table in a form limited to in-frame rearrangements. Some clones are lacking; in checked studies, under half of them reflect an unresolved V gene, and why the rest are absent is not known. For V, J and clone size, that table is used; D and trimming come from the DNA. This sample gives over 20,000 clones in total; 80% to 90% of them show up just once. The ten top clones hold more than 6% of the sample.

Per the germline V gene, SGDLS is the CDR1 and YYNGEE is the CDR2. Between the V and J ends, shortened by 0 bases and 2 bases respectively, the junction contains 12 bases. Inclusive of the bounding cysteine and phenylalanine, the CDR3 is 16 residues long. Just CDR3 DNA is preserved here, 48 bases in frame from base 1. The sample is drawn from a study of blood T cell repertoires in COVID-19 (dated by TCRdb to 2019 to 2021). Some background on the complete study: Samples from collaborators originated in the United States, Italy and Spain and spanned both the acute and convalescent phases of COVID-19. The material from the prospective study consisted of cDNA or gDNA derived from T cells, B-cell-depleted T cells, or PBMCs. The dataset comprised deeply sampled blood TCRbeta repertoires from subjects exposed to, actively infected with, or recovered from COVID-19. A freely available public database, intended as a resource for researchers studying the immune response to SARS-CoV-2, is where the repertoires were released. Samples were obtained from the ongoing ImmuneRACE study (first 160 participants) and from roughly 1,300 subjects provided by 6 global collaborators. A de-identified subject ID, COVID-19 status, age in years and sex were almost always included in the sample metadata. Where available, HLA class I and class II types were obtained from metadata supplied by the sample provider rather than from assay-based typing. Overall results and qualifications from the work: How much clinical and demographic metadata was included differed by source and by participant, and the metadata was provided uncurated.

Whole blood was collected in K2EDTA tubes by collaborating institutions according to the institutions' own protocols. Collaborator samples were shipped for TCRbeta analysis as frozen whole blood, isolated PBMCs, or DNA extracted from either sample type. The sequenced material came from peripheral blood. This sequence originates from a human donor in a cohort sampled during active COVID-19. The V gene is TRBV9 and the J gene is TRBJ1-3, with TRBD1 tentatively as D gene (6 bases match). The DNA sequence is given as TGTGCCAGCAGCGTAGGGGGACAAACGGCTGGAAACACCATATATTTT. This codes for CASSVGGQTAGNTIYF.